This T cell receptor (beta chain) was sequenced for a study of T cell responses to AZD1222 COVID-19 vaccine. Deletions cut 4 bases from V and 1 base from J, with 10 bases between. Looked up from germline, CDR1 is MGHRA and CDR2 is YSYEKL. CDR3 size: 15 residues. Using immunoSEQ multiplex PCR, the repertoire was profiled, and TCRdb retains in-frame clones only, with some absent. Among around 190,000 clones listed, roughly 88% were seen once. The receptor's source is an adult in good health. The sample here was peripheral blood, taken on day 0 of AZD1222 vaccination. The chain couples TRBV4-1 to TRBJ1-4, with D possibly matching TRBD1 (6 bases). The CDR3 spells CASSLMTGTNEKLFF. In DNA form, the CDR3 reads TGCGCCAGCAGCCTAATGACAGGAACTAATGAAAAACTGTTTTTT.